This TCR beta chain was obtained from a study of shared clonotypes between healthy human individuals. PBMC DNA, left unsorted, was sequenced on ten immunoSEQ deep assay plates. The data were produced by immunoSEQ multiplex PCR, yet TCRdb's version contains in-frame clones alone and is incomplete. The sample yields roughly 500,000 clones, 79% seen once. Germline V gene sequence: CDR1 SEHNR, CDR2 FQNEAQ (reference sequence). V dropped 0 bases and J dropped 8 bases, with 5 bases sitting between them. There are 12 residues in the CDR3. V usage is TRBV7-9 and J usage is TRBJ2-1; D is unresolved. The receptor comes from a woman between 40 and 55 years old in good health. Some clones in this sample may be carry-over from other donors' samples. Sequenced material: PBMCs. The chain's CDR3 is CASSLASHEQFF. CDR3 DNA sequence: TGTGCCAGCAGCTTAGCTAGCCATGAGCAGTTCTTC.